This T cell receptor beta chain was sequenced in a study of shared clonotypes between healthy human individuals. Generated by immunoSEQ multiplex PCR, the TCRdb table keeps only in-frame clones and is missing some. The table shows over 2,000,000 clones, with 90% to 95% occurring only once. This CDR3 has 14 residues. V was clipped by 3 bases and J by 2 bases, with 11 bases between them. Germline lookup yields CDR1 LNHDA and CDR2 SQIVND (reference sequence). With regard to this clone: The antigen is unknown.

General study findings and limits: What naive subsets generally showed was a larger estimated richness than memory subsets showed.

Naive CD8 cells comprised CD45RO-negative, CCR7-positively selected cells, excluding terminally differentiated effector memory CD45RA+ cells. Recent acute infections and vaccinations were absent in the healthy HIV-negative adult donors. The clonotype was recovered from a man between 18 and 29 years old in good health. Some clones in this sample may be carry-over from other donors' samples. The chain links TRBV19 to TRBJ2-7; D unresolved. Sequenced: naive CD8+ T cells from PBMCs. DNA for the CDR3: TGTGCCAGTAGTATGCGGTACAGTACCTACGAGCAGTACTTC. Translated: CASSMRYSTYEQYF. Based on the CDR3 plus reference TRBV19 and TRBJ2-7, the full variable domain is DGGITQSPKYLFRKEGQNVTLSCEQNLNHDAMYWYRQDPGQGLRLIYYSQIVNDFQKGDIAEGYSVSREKKESFPLTVTSAQKNPTAFYLCASSMRYSTYEQYFGPGTRLTVT.